These 32 T cell receptor beta chains were all obtained from the same sample, sequenced in a study of T cell responses to AZD1222 COVID-19 vaccine. Profiling relied on immunoSEQ multiplex PCR, and the TCRdb table lists in-frame clones only, not all of them. Of approximately 84,000 clones in the sample, roughly 85% were seen once. Sequences were derived from peripheral blood, sampled 28 days after the second AZD1222 dose. Every receptor here comes from an adult who received the AZD1222 COVID-19 vaccine.

The chain has TRBV20-1 and TRBJ1-5; D call uncertain. The CDR3 is 13 amino acids. The germline gives CDR1 DFQATT, CDR2 SNEGSKA (reference sequence). Trimming left V 3 bases short and J 5 bases short, with 11 bases between. The CDR3 region is CSASKAIHQPQHF. Here the CDR3 DNA reads TGCAGTGCTAGTAAAGCCATTCATCAGCCCCAGCATTTT.

V gene TRBV5-1 combines with J gene TRBJ1-1, with a tentative D call TRBD1 (6 bases). CDR3 length: 14 amino acids. V was cut by 4 bases and J by 5 bases, with 15 bases left in between. CDR1 and CDR2 (germline): SGHRS, YFSETQ. The CDR3 nucleotides read TGCGCCAGCAGCCCAGGGGCAACGAATACTGAAGCTTTCTTT. Its protein product is CASSPGATNTEAFF.

The genes are TRBV27 and TRBJ2-7, with D uncertain. Germline CDR1 is MNHEY and CDR2 is SMNVEV (reference sequence). The CDR3 sequence is 13 residues long. With 2 bases removed from V and 7 bases from J, the gap between germline ends came to 12 bases. The CDR3 is CASSLGSAREQYF. CDR3 coding DNA: TGTGCCAGCAGTTTAGGGTCCGCACGGGAGCAGTACTTC.

There are a few counts of this clone. The CDR3 nucleotides are TGCGCCAGCAGCTTGGCGGTGGCCAACACTGAAGCTTTCTTT. Amino acid sequence: CASSLAVANTEAFF. The chain is built from TRBV5-1 and TRBJ1-1, with D hard to call. The CDR3 contains 14 residues. V was cut by 0 bases and J by 2 bases, with 8 bases left in between. From germline, CDR1 is SGHRS and CDR2 YFSETQ.

This chain connects TRBV10-3 to TRBJ1-1; 8 nucleotides match TRBD1. The V gene's germline CDR1 is ENHRY and CDR2 SYGVKD. The CDR3 has 14 amino acids. Trimming cost V 6 bases and J 1 base; bases outside gene matches: 4. DNA of the CDR3: TGTGCCATCAGCCAGGACAGGGAGAACACTGAAGCTTTCTTT. Translation gives CAISQDRENTEAFF.

This clone was picked up a small number of times. The rearrangement links TRBV7-9 to TRBJ2-7; the D is unclear. Germline V gene lookup returns CDR1 SEHNR and CDR2 FQNEAQ (reference sequence). The CDR3 consists of 16 residues. Trimming pared 5 bases from V and 0 bases from J, leaving 17 bases between. CDR3 coding DNA: TGTGCCAGCAGCCCCCCCTATGGGTCGAGCTCCTACGAGCAGTACTTC. Translation gives CASSPPYGSSSYEQYF.

The chain uses TRBV11-2 and TRBJ1-3; D not resolved. The CDR3 is 15 residues long. The germline V gene encodes CDR1 SGHAT and CDR2 FQNNGV. The V end was cut by 5 bases, the J end by 0 bases, with 11 bases between. The CDR3 sequence: CASSPQVDSGNTIYF. In DNA, the CDR3 is TGTGCCAGCAGCCCGCAGGTGGACTCTGGAAACACCATATATTTT.

There are a few counts of this clone. CDR3 residues: CASSLRGGVGTGELFF. DNA of the CDR3: TGTGCCAGCAGCCTTAGGGGGGGAGTCGGCACCGGGGAGCTGTTTTTT. The chain uses TRBV7-2 and TRBJ2-2, with D perhaps TRBD2 (7 bases). V was pared by 5 bases and J by 4 bases, with 17 bases between. Germline V gene lookup returns CDR1 SGHTA and CDR2 FQGNSA. This CDR3 has 16 residues.

This rearrangement joins TRBV18 to TRBJ1-5; D is possibly TRBD1 (5 bases). The CDR3 runs 13 residues. From germline, CDR1 is KGHSH and CDR2 LQKENI. Trimming left V 0 bases short and J 12 bases short, with 12 bases between. The CDR3 bases are TGTGCCAGCTCACCACCGGGGCACGTCCTCCAGCATTTT. Its translation: CASSPPGHVLQHF.

The chain has TRBV7-9 and TRBJ1-2; D not certain. Trimming stripped 4 bases from V and 7 bases from J, with 10 bases between. Germline CDR1 is SEHNR and CDR2 is FQNEAQ (reference sequence). CDR3 length: 12 residues. CDR3 coding DNA: TGTGCCAGCAGCTCACGGACCAGTGGCTACACCTTC. Protein product: CASSSRTSGYTF.

The chain uses TRBV7-2 and TRBJ2-7, with D possibly TRBD1 on 5 matching bases. V was pared by 2 bases and J by 5 bases, with 10 bases between. CDR1 and CDR2 (germline): SGHTA, FQGNSA. The CDR3 contains 13 residues. This CDR3 reads CASSLWGNHEQYF. The DNA of the CDR3 is TGTGCCAGCAGCTTATGGGGCAACCACGAGCAGTACTTC. Filled out from reference TRBV7-2 and TRBJ2-7, the complete variable domain reads GAGVSQSPSNKVTEKGKDVELRCDPISGHTALYWYRQSLGQGLEFLIYFQGNSAPDKSGLPSDRFSAERTGGSVSTLTIQRTQQEDSAVYLCASSLWGNHEQYFGPGTRLTVT.

The chain employs TRBV2 and TRBJ1-5; no definite D call. Trimming took off 2 bases at V and 7 bases at J, with 15 bases between the two ends. Germline V gene lookup returns CDR1 SNHLY and CDR2 FYNNEI. The CDR3 contains 15 residues. The CDR3 coding sequence is TGTGCCAGCAGTGAATTGTCTCTTACGGAGCAGCCCCAGCATTTT. This encodes CASSELSLTEQPQHF.

The DNA of the CDR3 is TGTGCCAGCAGTTCTGACAGGGGAATAGATCAGCCCCAGCATTTT. Its protein product is CASSSDRGIDQPQHF. The chain links TRBV6-2 or TRBV6-3 to TRBJ1-5; TRBD1 aligns across 8 bases. This CDR3 region has 15 residues. Trimming cost V 4 bases and J 5 bases; bases outside gene matches: 7. CDR1 is MNHEY, CDR2 SVGEGT, per germline.

The V call is TRBV28, the J call TRBJ1-6; TRBD1 matches at 9 bases. The trim removed 3 bases at V and 7 bases at J, leaving 4 bases unmatched. This CDR3 is 15 amino acids long. Germline lookup yields CDR1 MDHEN and CDR2 SYDVKM. The CDR3 spells CASSFLGQGNSPLHF. The CDR3 DNA reads TGTGCCAGCAGTTTTTTGGGACAGGGAAATTCACCCCTCCACTTT.

In its sample, this clone was seen a few times. CDR3 bases: TGTGCCAGCAGAAAAGGACTCCCAAATTCACCCCTCCACTTT. Its translation is CASRKGLPNSPLHF. The chain combines TRBV28 with TRBJ1-6; D ambiguous. Germline V gene sequence: CDR1 MDHEN, CDR2 SYDVKM. Deletions cut 6 bases from V and 7 bases from J, with 13 bases between. This CDR3 is 14 amino acids long.

The chain combines TRBV19 with TRBJ1-5, with D unresolved. Deletions cut 7 bases from V and 0 bases from J, with 10 bases between. The CDR3 contains 14 residues. Germline assignment: CDR1 LNHDA and CDR2 SQIVND (reference sequence). The CDR3 sequence: CASKAGNSNQPQHF. The CDR3 bases are TGTGCCAGTAAAGCCGGGAATAGCAATCAGCCCCAGCATTTT.

This clone was detected once. V gene TRBV19 combines with J gene TRBJ1-1, with D hard to call. V dropped 0 bases and J dropped 11 bases, with 7 bases sitting between them. The CDR3 totals 11 residues. Germline loops: CDR1 LNHDA, CDR2 SQIVND (reference sequence). This CDR3 is CASSIEWMAFF. CDR3 nucleotides: TGTGCCAGTAGTATAGAGTGGATGGCTTTCTTT.

The chain has TRBV6-2 or TRBV6-3 and TRBJ1-1; TRBD1 might be the D (5 bases). CDR3 length: 19 residues. V was clipped by 4 bases and J by 1 base, with 25 bases between them. Germline V CDR1 and CDR2: MNHEY, SVGEGT. The CDR3 DNA sequence: TGTGCCAGCAGTTCCCCGCCGGGACGTGGGGGTTCGACGAACACTGAAGCTTTCTTT. Protein sequence: CASSSPPGRGGSTNTEAFF.

The rearrangement joins TRBV6-2 or TRBV6-3 to TRBJ2-1; no firm D call. CDR3 length: 13 residues. The V end was cut by 0 bases, the J end by 4 bases, with 4 bases between. CDR1 is MNHEY, CDR2 SVGEGT, per germline. The CDR3 is CASSYSEYNEQFF. The CDR3 coding sequence is TGTGCCAGCAGTTACTCGGAGTACAATGAGCAGTTCTTC.

The V gene is TRBV30, the J gene TRBJ1-3; no reliable D call. The V gene lost 1 base and the J gene lost 0 bases, with 4 bases spanning the gap. Germline V lookup: CDR1 GTSNPN, CDR2 SVGIG (reference sequence). This CDR3 is built from 13 residues. The CDR3 DNA sequence: TGTGCCTGGAGTGACTACTCTGGAAACACCATATATTTT. The encoded protein is CAWSDYSGNTIYF.

The chain combines TRBV3-1 (or the pseudogene TRBV3-2) with TRBJ1-2; no reliable D call. Germline V CDR1 and CDR2: LGHDT, YNNKEL (reference sequence). The CDR3 runs to 15 residues. Trimming left V 4 bases short and J 2 bases short, with 14 bases between. CDR3 sequence: CASSLPGVPNYGYTF. As DNA, the CDR3 is TGTGCCAGCAGCCTTCCCGGGGTCCCCAACTATGGCTACACCTTC.

The CDR3, as DNA: TGTGCCAGTAGTATTAGAGAGAACACCGGGGAGCTGTTTTTT. Translated, it gives CASSIRENTGELFF. The gene calls are TRBV19 and TRBJ2-2; D ambiguous. The CDR3 loop spans 14 amino acids. The germline V and J ends were trimmed by 3 bases and 1 base, with 6 bases remaining between them. The germline V gene has CDR1 LNHDA and CDR2 SQIVND (reference sequence).

V gene TRBV4-3 combines with J gene TRBJ1-4, with 9 bases matching TRBD1. This CDR3 is built from 16 residues. Germline V gene lookup returns CDR1 LGHNA and CDR2 YSLEER. V was clipped by 3 bases and J by 8 bases; unmatched bases: 10. CDR3 nucleotides: TGCGCCAGCAGCCACGTACCGGGACAGGGCTCCGAAAAACTGTTTTTT. Its protein is CASSHVPGQGSEKLFF.

This clone was counted only a few times. The chain is built from TRBV7-8 and TRBJ2-7; tentatively, D is TRBD2 (5 bases). Looked up from germline, CDR1 is SGHVS and CDR2 is FQNEAQ. Trimming took off 3 bases at V and 6 bases at J, with 12 bases between the two ends. CDR3 size: 13 residues. The CDR3 protein is CASSLGVVGEQYF. In DNA form, the CDR3 reads TGTGCCAGCAGCTTGGGAGTGGTGGGCGAGCAGTACTTC.

The genes are TRBV27 and TRBJ1-6; D remains unclear. From germline, CDR1 is MNHEY and CDR2 SMNVEV (reference sequence). The CDR3 spans 14 residues. The V gene lost 2 bases and the J gene lost 5 bases, with 7 bases spanning the gap. CDR3 region: CASSLQQNNSPLHF. In DNA, the CDR3 is TGTGCCAGCAGTTTACAACAGAATAATTCACCCCTCCACTTT.

The rearrangement uses TRBV10-3 and TRBJ1-1; D is uncertain. Trimming stripped 6 bases from V and 1 base from J, with 15 bases between. The CDR3 runs to 15 residues. CDR1 and CDR2 from the germline V gene are ENHRY and SYGVKD. CDR3 sequence reads: CAIRADSASNTEAFF. Written as DNA, the CDR3 is TGTGCCATCAGGGCCGACTCGGCTTCGAACACTGAAGCTTTCTTT.

This chain joins TRBV7-3 and TRBJ2-1, with D possibly matching TRBD2 (6 bases). Trimming removed 2 bases at V and 0 bases at J, with 11 bases between. The CDR3 sequence is 16 residues long. The germline V gene has CDR1 SGHTA and CDR2 FQGTGA. For the CDR3, the DNA is TGTGCCAGCAGCTTATCCCTCGGGGGCTCCTACAATGAGCAGTTCTTC. Its protein is CASSLSLGGSYNEQFF. The full variable domain, completed using reference TRBV7-3 and TRBJ2-1, is GAGVSQTPSNKVTEKGKYVELRCDPISGHTALYWYRQSLGQGPEFLIYFQGTGAADDSGLPNDRFFAVRPEGSVSTLKIQRTERGDSAVYLCASSLSLGGSYNEQFFGPGTRLTVL.

On this clone: Additional DNA sequences in this sample encode the identical CDR3. V usage is TRBV6-5 and J usage is TRBJ1-5; D remains ambiguous. The CDR3 length is 13 residues. The germline V and J ends were trimmed by 0 bases and 0 bases, with 0 bases remaining between them. Looked up from germline, CDR1 is MNHEY and CDR2 is SVGAGI. CDR3 region: CASSYSSNQPQHF. The CDR3 region has the DNA TGTGCCAGCAGTTACTCTAGCAATCAGCCCCAGCATTTT.

The genes are TRBV30 and TRBJ1-2; D is undetermined. V was trimmed by 0 bases and J by 5 bases, leaving 10 bases between them. Germline CDR1 is GTSNPN and CDR2 is SVGIG (reference sequence). The CDR3 extends over 13 amino acids. The CDR3 reads CAWSVGSAYGYTF. The CDR3 coding sequence is TGTGCCTGGAGTGTCGGCAGCGCTTATGGCTACACCTTC.

The CDR3 nucleotides read TGTGCCAGTAGTTGGGGGCCTGAAGCTTTCTTT. This translates into CASSWGPEAFF. The chain carries TRBV19 and TRBJ1-1; possibly TRBD1 for D (6 bases). Germline V gene lookup returns CDR1 LNHDA and CDR2 SQIVND (reference sequence). The V and J ends lost 5 bases and 6 bases respectively, with 7 bases between them. The CDR3 runs to 11 residues.

This rearrangement joins TRBV4-3 to TRBJ1-3, with D possibly matching TRBD1 (5 bases). The CDR3 is 16 residues long. Trimming pared 4 bases from V and 2 bases from J, leaving 15 bases between. Germline CDR1 reads LGHNA; CDR2 reads YSLEER. CDR3 DNA sequence: TGCGCCAGCAGCCCCAAAAGTCAGGGTACTGGAAACACCATATATTTT. This encodes CASSPKSQGTGNTIYF.

The chain carries TRBV19 and TRBJ2-3; TRBD1 agrees at 11 bases. The CDR3 is 14 amino acids. Germline-derived CDR1 and CDR2 are LNHDA and SQIVND (reference sequence). V lost 6 bases and J lost 4; bases outside the gene matches: 3. CDR3 coding DNA: TGTGCCAGTAGGGACAGGGGGCGAGCAGATACGCAGTATTTT. Translated, it gives CASRDRGRADTQYF.